The 18 T cell receptor beta chains below come from one sample, sequenced in a study of blood T cell repertoires in COVID-19. Method: immunoSEQ multiplex PCR; TCRdb's copy keeps in-frame clones and lacks some. The sample has 130,000 or so clones, over 75% seen once; the top ten hold 28%. The sample consisted of peripheral blood. The receptors derive from a man between 70 and 80 years old with active or convalescent COVID-19.

The rearrangement uses TRBV11-2 and TRBJ1-4; the D is unclear. CDR1 SGHAT and CDR2 FQNNGV come from the germline V gene. Trimming removed 3 bases at V and 5 bases at J, with 10 bases between. The CDR3 covers 14 residues. Here the CDR3 DNA reads TGTGCCAGCAGCTTTCACCGAGGAAATGAAAAACTGTTTTTT. As protein: CASSFHRGNEKLFF.

The rearrangement links TRBV15 to TRBJ1-1; D remains ambiguous. This CDR3 is 11 amino acids long. Trimming pared 4 bases from V and 4 bases from J, leaving 4 bases between. Germline V lookup: CDR1 LNHNV, CDR2 YYDKDF (reference sequence). DNA of the CDR3: TGTGCCACCAGCACCGGCACTGAAGCTTTCTTT. This sequence encodes CATSTGTEAFF.

The chain recombines TRBV5-1 with TRBJ2-3; the D is unclear. There are 13 residues in the CDR3. CDR1 and CDR2 (germline): SGHRS, YFSETQ. V lost 4 bases and J 4 bases, leaving 10 bases between the germline ends. The CDR3 DNA sequence: TGCGCCAGCAGCCTCCGAGGCCCAGATACGCAGTATTTT. Amino acids: CASSLRGPDTQYF.

The J gene is TRBJ2-7, the V gene TRBV30, with TRBD1 matching over 7 bases. The CDR3 spans 13 residues. With 1 base clipped from V and 3 bases from J, the junction kept 3 bases outside the gene matches. Germline loops: CDR1 GTSNPN, CDR2 SVGIG (reference sequence). The CDR3 bases are TGTGCCTGGAGTGATGGGACAGACTACGAGCAGTACTTC. Protein product: CAWSDGTDYEQYF.

The rearrangement joins TRBV5-1 to TRBJ2-4; 8 positions match TRBD1. V was clipped by 4 bases and J by 7 bases; unmatched bases: 10. This CDR3 contains 15 residues. Germline-derived CDR1 and CDR2 are SGHRS and YFSETQ. This CDR3 is CASSLEQGVHNIQYF. For the CDR3, the DNA is TGCGCCAGCAGCCTAGAACAGGGGGTGCATAACATTCAGTACTTC.

The chain uses TRBV14 and TRBJ2-1, with 9 bases matching TRBD1. V dropped 3 bases and J dropped 8; count of bases not matched to a gene: 17. The germline V gene encodes CDR1 SGHDN and CDR2 FVKESK. The CDR3 totals 18 residues. CDR3 sequence reads: CASSHIQGASVMVDEQFF. The DNA for the CDR3 is TGTGCCAGCAGCCATATACAGGGGGCGTCGGTCATGGTCGATGAGCAGTTCTTC.

The chain has TRBV2 and TRBJ2-5; 9 bases are shared with TRBD2. The CDR3 runs to 16 residues. Unmatched junction bases numbered 9, after V lost 2 bases and J lost 5 bases. Per the germline V gene, CDR1 is SNHLY and CDR2 is FYNNEI. DNA of the CDR3: TGTGCCAGCAGTGAATTGGCTAGCGGGATTGGTGAGACCCAGTACTTC. As protein: CASSELASGIGETQYF.

The chain is built from TRBV18 and TRBJ2-1, with D maybe TRBD1 (5 bases). The CDR3 has 15 residues. Trimming cost V 3 bases and J 0 bases, with 9 bases left between them. Per germline, CDR1 KGHSH and CDR2 LQKENI. The CDR3 is CASSPGQISYNEQFF. CDR3 nucleotides: TGTGCCAGCTCACCGGGGCAGATCTCCTACAATGAGCAGTTCTTC.

The V and J genes are TRBV10-3 and TRBJ2-1; D possibly corresponds to TRBD2 (5 bases). CDR3 size: 15 residues. V lost 0 bases, J lost 7 bases, and 13 bases lay in between. Germline V gene lookup returns CDR1 ENHRY and CDR2 SYGVKD. The CDR3 protein is CAISESSPRENEQFF. DNA for the CDR3: TGTGCCATCAGTGAGTCTTCTCCACGGGAAAATGAGCAGTTCTTC.

The chain carries TRBV20-1 and TRBJ2-6, with 9 bases lining up with TRBD2. V gave up 3 bases and J gave up 2 bases; unmatched junction bases: 17. Germline CDR1 is DFQATT and CDR2 is SNEGSKA (reference sequence). The CDR3 has 20 residues. Here the CDR3 DNA reads TGCAGTGCTAGTTTCCAGGGGTTGGGTAGCGGGAGTACTGGGGCCAACGTCCTGACTTTC. Translating it yields CSASFQGLGSGSTGANVLTF.

This clone turned up a few times. This sequence joins TRBV19 and TRBJ1-2, with 8 nucleotides matching TRBD1. Losses at the gene ends were 6 bases for V and 5 bases for J; bases not matched to a gene: 8. Germline V gene sequence: CDR1 LNHDA, CDR2 SQIVND (reference sequence). This CDR3 has 14 residues. The CDR3 region has the DNA TGTGCCAGTAGCCGTCAGGGGGCAGGGTATGGCTACACCTTC. Encoded protein: CASSRQGAGYGYTF.

This chain uses TRBV5-1 with TRBJ2-2, with D possibly matching TRBD2 (6 bases). Trimming cost V 4 bases and J 0 bases, with 16 bases left between them. CDR3 size: 17 residues. Germline CDR1 and CDR2: SGHRS and YFSETQ. CDR3 nucleotide sequence: TGCGCCAGCAGCCACGGTGGAGGGAACGCGAACACCGGGGAGCTGTTTTTT. It codes for CASSHGGGNANTGELFF.

The genes are TRBV28 and TRBJ2-7, with a tentative D call TRBD1 (6 bases). Germline CDR1 reads MDHEN; CDR2 reads SYDVKM. With 2 bases removed from V and 3 bases from J, the gap between germline ends came to 8 bases. The CDR3 length is 13 residues. Here the CDR3 DNA reads TGTGCCAGCAGTTTAGGGGGCTACTACGAGCAGTACTTC. Translating it yields CASSLGGYYEQYF.

This clone was seen just once. The J gene is TRBJ1-5, the V gene TRBV7-2; D is perhaps TRBD1 (6 bases). V gave up 5 bases and J gave up 5 bases, with 13 bases separating them. CDR3 size: 14 residues. The germline CDR1 and CDR2 sequences are SGHTA and FQGNSA. The CDR3 DNA reads as TGTGCCAGCAGCCCTCAGGGGATCGATCAGCCCCAGCATTTT. This codes for CASSPQGIDQPQHF.

The V gene is TRBV27, the J gene TRBJ2-1; D is undetermined. The CDR3 sequence is 14 residues long. V lost 7 bases to trimming and J lost 0 bases, with 10 bases between them. Looked up from germline, CDR1 is MNHEY and CDR2 is SMNVEV (reference sequence). The CDR3 here is CASMTLSSYNEQFF. In DNA form, the CDR3 reads TGTGCCAGCATGACTCTTAGCTCCTACAATGAGCAGTTCTTC.

This clone has a handful of counts. CDR3 residues: CASNRGARYEQYF. The CDR3 bases are TGTGCCAGCAATCGGGGGGCGCGGTACGAGCAGTACTTC. V is TRBV12-3 or TRBV12-4 and J is TRBJ2-7, with D possibly being TRBD2 (7 bases). V lost 7 bases and J 4 bases, leaving 14 bases between the germline ends. The CDR3 extends over 13 amino acids.

This clone was picked up a small number of times. The V gene is TRBV6-6, the J gene TRBJ1-1; D uncertain. The CDR3 length is 13 residues. The germline V gene has CDR1 MNHNY and CDR2 SVGAGI (reference sequence). Trimming shortened V by 7 bases and J by 0 bases, and 9 bases separated the two germline ends. The CDR3 DNA reads as TGTGCCAGCACCATGGCGGTGAACACTGAAGCTTTCTTT. The encoded protein is CASTMAVNTEAFF.

The rearrangement uses TRBV7-2 and TRBJ2-1; weak D call: TRBD2 (5 bases). With 1 base removed from V and 2 bases from J, the gap between germline ends came to 12 bases. Germline V gene lookup returns CDR1 SGHTA and CDR2 FQGNSA. The CDR3 is 16 residues long. This CDR3 is CASSLGGAAPYNEQFF. CDR3 coding DNA: TGTGCCAGCAGCTTAGGTGGAGCGGCACCCTACAATGAGCAGTTCTTC. Full variable domain (remainder filled in from reference TRBV7-2 and TRBJ2-1): GAGVSQSPSNKVTEKGKDVELRCDPISGHTALYWYRQSLGQGLEFLIYFQGNSAPDKSGLPSDRFSAERTGGSVSTLTIQRTQQEDSAVYLCASSLGGAAPYNEQFFGPGTRLTVL.